This T cell receptor beta chain was sequenced in a study of PD-1 blockade in classical Hodgkin lymphoma (TCRdb year 2020). With respect to the entire study: Nivolumab dosing was 3 mg/kg intravenously every 2 weeks, continuing until either disease progression or unacceptable toxicity. The study used TCR beta sequencing and CyTOF to define a peripheral blood immune signature of response to PD-1 blockade in classical Hodgkin lymphoma. Results and caveats for the whole study, not just this receptor: A significant rise by C4D1 was seen in CD4+ but not CD8+ TCR diversity (p=0.0027 vs p=0.16), with the rise being most apparent in complete responders (p=0.02). Baseline TCR diversity was reported to be lower in newly diagnosed patients than in healthy donors, and even lower in relapsed/refractory patients. The study was limited to a single clinical trial cohort, and causes of repertoire differences, possibly disease activity or prior therapy, remained undefined. Lower diversity was seen in patients whose nivolumab began less than 1 year after ASCT, and these patients were left out of later analyses so that immune reconstitution would not confound the results. Trial patients with a complete response had baseline diversity similar to that of newly diagnosed patients, while partial responders and progressors had significantly lower diversity.

The meaning of the sample's time point label: cycle 2 day 1 (C2D1) of nivolumab. Every trial patient had relapsed following autologous stem cell transplantation, and prior brentuximab vedotin exposure was what differed among cohorts A, B and C. The trial cohort comprised 56 patients with relapsed/refractory classical Hodgkin lymphoma whose best overall responses were complete response, partial response or progressive disease. Single-agent nivolumab was administered to trial patients in the multi-cohort phase II CheckMate 205 trial. An independent review committee assessed best overall response using the 2007 International Working Group response criteria. Trial PBMCs were collected immediately before nivolumab initiation (C1D1) and during therapy at cycle 2 day 1 and cycle 4 day 1. After peripheral blood was drawn into 8 mL Vacutainer Cell Preparation Tubes, PBMCs were isolated by centrifugation and then cryopreserved.

Genomic DNA was extracted with the Qiagen DNeasy kit from unsorted PBMCs and from negatively selected CD4+ and CD8+ fractions. TCR beta CDR3 regions were subjected to amplification by immunoSEQ multiplex PCR with primers that anneal to V and J segments. A synthetic immune receptor repertoire was used to minimize amplification bias, and remaining bias was computationally removed after sequencing. Processing in the source paper ran as follows. Repertoire diversity was quantified as the Shannon entropy index using custom Python scripts. Unsorted, CD4+ and CD8+ repertoires were analyzed separately, except in combined analyses where CD4+ and CD8+ sequences were merged in silico. A clone counted as expanded when the clone's frequency after treatment rose at least 2-fold relative to C1D1, and clones undetected at baseline were given a pseudocount of 0.5. Singleton clones were defined as clones with 0 or 1 copy at C1D1, and non-singleton clones were defined as clones with 2 or more copies. Clones expanded in unsorted samples were annotated as CD4+, CD8+ or unknown by matching protein sequences in sorted samples from the same patient. Wilcoxon tests on paired samples were used to test changes in diversity from C1D1 to C4D1. What TCRdb holds here is the immuneACCESS table cut down to in-frame rearrangements. Part of the clones is not present; checked against another copy, under half of the missing clones reflect an unresolved V gene, and the others are unexplained. The DNA was the basis for D and trimming; V, J and clone size are from that table. The sample profile shows 89,000 or so clones; about nine tenths of them were found once. Clones ranked in the top ten supply approximately 2.6% of the sample.

Trimming removed 6 bases from V and 0 bases from J, leaving 11 bases between the germline ends. CDR1 MNHEY and CDR2 SMNVEV were looked up in the germline V gene (reference sequence). The CDR3 goes from the cysteine to the phenylalanine over 14 residues. CDR3 DNA only is kept here, 42 bases in frame from base 1. In the case of this clone: Its target antigen remains unknown. No much larger clonotype is one base removed from it; base qualities were not supplied.

The rearranged segments are TRBV27 and TRBJ1-1; the D gene is perhaps TRBD1, from 5 matching bases. The sequencing used peripheral blood mononuclear cells (PBMCs), collected before the second cycle of nivolumab. The receptor was derived from a human donor with classical Hodgkin lymphoma. The DNA sequence is as follows: TGTGCCAGCAGACGGGGGGGAATGAACACTGAAGCTTTCTTT. Its protein is CASRRGGMNTEAFF.